This record covers a single T cell receptor (beta chain). Its specificity is unknown. This record comes from a study of blood T cells in healthy people across ages. There are 13 residues in the CDR3. V lost 5 bases and J 4 bases, leaving 9 bases between the germline ends. Per the germline V gene, CDR1 is SGHTA and CDR2 is FQGNSA. A second PCR, run for roughly 7 to 12 cycles, used a sample-barcoded 5' primer plus a J-beta primer mix. Each sample provided no less than 3 million CDR3-containing paired-end reads. Each CDR3 protein gets one entry after TCRdb re-called the 5' RACE reads with MiXCR. This sample has about 680,000 distinct CDR3 sequences; about half occur once, and the top ten carry under 35%. Study findings and constraints: TCR beta diversity, measured per million T cells, fell in a roughly linear way with age.

Each individual donor underwent a draw of roughly 10 milliliters of peripheral blood. The chain combines TRBV7-2 with TRBJ1-5; D gene ambiguous. The receptor's source is a woman aged 55 to 70 in good health. Sequencing input: blood. CDR3 sequence: CASSDYLNQPQHF. The DNA of the CDR3 is TGTGCCAGCAGCGACTATTTAAATCAGCCCCAGCATTTT.